The 4 T cell receptor beta chains below were found in one sample sequenced in a study of post-analysis software for immune sequencing data. Notes on the study in general: Five TRBV segments occurring more often in patients than controls included TRBV5-6, TRBV5-1 and TRBV20-1.

The authors incorporated unique molecular identifiers into the TCR beta cDNA libraries. MiXCR, applied by TCRdb to the PCR reads, yields one record per CDR3 protein. The sample includes about 460,000 distinct CDR3 sequences, around 40% of them seen just once. These receptors' targets are unknown. Material for sequencing was blood. These receptors were taken from a girl aged 10 to 17 with multiple sclerosis.

This clonotype was observed a handful of times. The chain has TRBV29-1 and TRBJ2-7; D is uncertain. This CDR3 has 12 residues. CDR1 and CDR2 (germline): SQVTM, ANQGSEA. The ends were cut back, 4 bases at V and 3 bases at J, with 10 bases in the middle. The CDR3 bases are TGCAGCGTTGGGGGTAGTTACTACGAGCAGTACTTC. Protein product: CSVGGSYYEQYF.

V gene TRBV11-2 combines with J gene TRBJ2-1; D gene ambiguous. This CDR3 has 15 amino acids. V lost 2 bases and J 3 bases, leaving 11 bases between the germline ends. CDR1 SGHAT and CDR2 FQNNGV come from the germline V gene. In DNA, the CDR3 is TGTGCCAGCAGCTTATTTCTGGAACTCTACAATGAGCAGTTCTTC. It codes for CASSLFLELYNEQFF. Together with reference TRBV11-2 and TRBJ2-1, the CDR3 gives the full variable domain: EAGVAQSPRYKIIEKRQSVAFWCNPISGHATLYWYQQILGQGPKLLIQFQNNGVVDDSQLPKDRFSAERLKGVDSTLKIQPAKLEDSAVYLCASSLFLELYNEQFFGPGTRLTVL.

This clonotype was detected a few times. The chain employs TRBV4-1 and TRBJ2-5; maybe TRBD1 (5 bases). The CDR3 sequence is 15 residues long. Germline values: CDR1 MGHRA, CDR2 YSYEKL. With 4 bases removed from V and 3 bases from J, the gap between germline ends came to 15 bases. CDR3: CASSLGSPGKETQYF. CDR3 in DNA: TGCGCCAGCAGCCTCGGATCCCCAGGGAAAGAGACCCAGTACTTC.

The CDR3 DNA reads as TGTGCCAGCAGCAAGGGGGGAATGTCCTACGAGCAGTACTTC. Translated, it gives CASSKGGMSYEQYF. This chain joins TRBV25-1 and TRBJ2-7; D tentatively reads TRBD1 or TRBD2 (6 bases each). V lost 6 bases and J 1 base, leaving 13 bases between the germline ends. Germline V gene lookup returns CDR1 MGHDK and CDR2 SYGVNS. The CDR3 totals 14 residues.